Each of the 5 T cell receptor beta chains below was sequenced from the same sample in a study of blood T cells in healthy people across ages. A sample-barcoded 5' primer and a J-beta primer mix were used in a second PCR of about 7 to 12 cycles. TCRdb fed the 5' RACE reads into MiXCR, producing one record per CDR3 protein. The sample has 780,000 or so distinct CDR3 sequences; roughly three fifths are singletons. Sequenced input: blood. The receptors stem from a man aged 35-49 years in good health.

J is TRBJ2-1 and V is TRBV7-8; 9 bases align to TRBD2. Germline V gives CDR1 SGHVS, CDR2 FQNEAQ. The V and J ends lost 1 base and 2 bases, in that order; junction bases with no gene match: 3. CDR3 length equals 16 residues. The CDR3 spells CASSLGTSVTYNEQFF. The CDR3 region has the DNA TGTGCCAGCAGCTTAGGGACTAGCGTAACCTACAATGAGCAGTTCTTC.

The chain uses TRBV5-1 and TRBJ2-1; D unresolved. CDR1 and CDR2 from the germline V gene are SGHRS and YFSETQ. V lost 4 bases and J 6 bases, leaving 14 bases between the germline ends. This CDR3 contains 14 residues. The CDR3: CASSPQSVGNEQFF. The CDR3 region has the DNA TGCGCCAGCAGCCCGCAAAGTGTTGGCAATGAGCAGTTCTTC. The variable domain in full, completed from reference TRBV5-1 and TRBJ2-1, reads KAGVTQTPRYLIKTRGQQVTLSCSPISGHRSVSWYQQTPGQGLQFLFEYFSETQRNKGNFPGRFSGRQFSNSRSEMNVSTLELGDSALYLCASSPQSVGNEQFFGPGTRLTVL.

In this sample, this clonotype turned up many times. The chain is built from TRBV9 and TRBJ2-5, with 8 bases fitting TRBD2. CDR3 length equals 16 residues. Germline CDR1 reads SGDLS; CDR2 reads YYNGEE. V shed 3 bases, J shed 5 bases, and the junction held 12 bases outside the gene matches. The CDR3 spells CASSAPPGGGSETQYF. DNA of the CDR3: TGTGCCAGCAGCGCCCCTCCGGGCGGGGGGTCGGAGACCCAGTACTTC.

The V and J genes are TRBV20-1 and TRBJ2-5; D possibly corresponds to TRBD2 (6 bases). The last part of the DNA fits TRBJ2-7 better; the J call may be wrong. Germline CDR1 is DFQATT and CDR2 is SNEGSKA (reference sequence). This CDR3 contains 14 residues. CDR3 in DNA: TGCAGTGCTAGGCGGCGGGGCCAGGCCTACGAGCAGTACTTC. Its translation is CSARRRGQAYEQYF.

In nucleotides, the CDR3 is TGCAGTGCTCCAGGGGGCATGGTTGGCACAGATACGCAGTATTTT. The encoded protein is CSAPGGMVGTDTQYF. The V call is TRBV20-1, the J call TRBJ2-3, with TRBD1 identical over 8 bases. CDR1 and CDR2 from the germline V gene are DFQATT and SNEGSKA (reference sequence). The CDR3 is made up of 15 amino acids. The trim removed 5 bases at V and 1 base at J, leaving 8 bases unmatched.